This TCR beta chain came from a study of cytomegalovirus exposure and HLA in healthy donors. Study-wide points: DRB1 showed the most TCR associations and HLA-C the fewest in a later analysis, as rates varied by HLA locus.

Germline CDR1 is MGHRA and CDR2 is YSYEKL. Unmatched junction bases numbered 11, after V lost 3 bases and J lost 4 bases. This CDR3 spans 16 amino acids. The PCR was carried out with 60 Vbeta primers and 13 Jbeta primers. Assay used: immunoSEQ multiplex PCR; TCRdb lists only in-frame clones, some missing. Of hundreds of thousands of clones listed, just over 75% were seen once; the top ten hold roughly 2.5%. About this clone itself: Its antigen is not identified.

Source material: PBMCs. The sequence derives from a woman aged 60-75 years in good health and CMV-seropositive. The V and J genes are TRBV4-1 and TRBJ1-1, with 7 bases identical to TRBD1. The CDR3 coding sequence is TGCGCCAGCAGCCAGGATCGGACAGGCGGGACCACTGAAGCTTTCTTT. This gives the protein CASSQDRTGGTTEAFF.